The 31 T cell receptor beta chains presented below share a single source sample, sequenced in a study of chemoradiotherapy in HPV16-positive cancers. TCRdb's copy holds only in-frame clones and misses some; the assay was immunoSEQ multiplex PCR. The profile shows fewer than 8,000 clones, about nine tenths of them singletons. The starting material was tumor tissue, obtained from a patient who underwent chemoradiotherapy. These receptors came from a human donor with HPV-associated anogenital cancer.

CDR3 sequence (DNA): TGTGCCAGCAGCCAGGCTGGGGCGCCCCAGCATTTT. Amino acids: CASSQAGAPQHF. V and J are TRBV14 and TRBJ1-5; tentative D call: TRBD1 (5 bases). Trimming left V 3 bases short and J 9 bases short, with 9 bases between. Per the germline V gene, CDR1 is SGHDN and CDR2 is FVKESK. This CDR3 region has 12 residues.

The CDR3: CATSRGRGRGGTDTQYF. In nucleotides, the CDR3 is TGTGCCACCAGCAGAGGGCGCGGGAGAGGGGGAACAGATACGCAGTATTTT. This chain links TRBV15 with TRBJ2-3; D might be TRBD2 (7 bases). CDR3 length: 17 amino acids. Trimming left V 1 base short and J 3 bases short, with 17 bases between. Germline V gene lookup returns CDR1 LNHNV and CDR2 YYDKDF (reference sequence).

This clone was counted between two and nine times. V is TRBV10-3 and J is TRBJ1-5; 7 bases are a match to TRBD1. The trim removed 0 bases at V and 3 bases at J, leaving 2 bases unmatched. Germline values: CDR1 ENHRY, CDR2 SYGVKD. CDR3 length: 15 residues. The CDR3 loop reads CAISESGTDNQPQHF. The CDR3 region has the DNA TGTGCCATCAGTGAGTCGGGGACAGACAATCAGCCCCAGCATTTT.

This clone was seen a single time. The genes are TRBV7-3 and TRBJ2-1, with D maybe TRBD2 (6 bases). CDR1 SGHTA and CDR2 FQGTGA come from the germline V gene. V lost 4 bases, J lost 8 bases, and 18 bases lay in between. This CDR3 spans 15 amino acids. This CDR3 reads CASSSLNGPGDEQFF. In DNA form, the CDR3 reads TGTGCCAGCAGCTCCCTCAACGGACCGGGGGATGAGCAGTTCTTC.

Here the CDR3 reads CATSRGQGYNEQFF. The DNA of the CDR3 is TGTGCCACCAGCAGAGGACAGGGCTACAATGAGCAGTTCTTC. The rearrangement uses TRBV15 and TRBJ2-1, with 7 bases fitting TRBD1. This CDR3 spans 14 amino acids. Trimming took 1 base from V and 3 from J; bases not matched to a gene: 0. CDR1 is LNHNV and CDR2 is YYDKDF in the germline V gene (reference sequence). The full variable domain, with the rest looked up from reference TRBV15 and TRBJ2-1, is DAMVIQNPRYQVTQFGKPVTLSCSQTLNHNVMYWYQQKSSQAPKLLFHYYDKDFNNEADTPDNFQSRRPNTSFCFLDIRSPGLGDTAMYLCATSRGQGYNEQFFGPGTRLTVL.

This clone was seen just once. The chain is built from TRBV4-2 and TRBJ2-5; TRBD2 agrees at 7 bases. Per the germline V gene, CDR1 is LGHNA and CDR2 is YNFKEQ. The CDR3 contains 14 residues. With V trimmed by 4 bases and J by 1 base, 3 bases remained unmatched. CDR3 amino acids: CASSLSGFQETQYF. DNA for the CDR3: TGTGCCAGCAGCCTTAGCGGGTTCCAAGAGACCCAGTACTTC.

The V call is TRBV7-9, the J call TRBJ2-5; TRBD1 aligns across 8 bases. The CDR3 consists of 17 residues. V lost 4 bases to trimming and J lost 3 bases; unmatched junction nucleotides: 13. CDR1 and CDR2 from the germline V gene are SEHNR and FQNEAQ (reference sequence). Here the CDR3 reads CASSSGLSDRGEETQYF. DNA of the CDR3: TGTGCCAGCAGCTCCGGGCTTTCAGACAGGGGAGAAGAGACCCAGTACTTC. The full variable domain, with the rest looked up from reference TRBV7-9 and TRBJ2-5, is DTGVSQNPRHKITKRGQNVTFRCDPISEHNRLYWYRQTLGQGPEFLTYFQNEAQLEKSRLLSDRFSAERPKGSFSTLEIQRTEQGDSAMYLCASSSGLSDRGEETQYFGPGTRLLVL.

The chain is built from TRBV6-6 and TRBJ1-2, with 7 bases matching TRBD1. CDR1 MNHNY and CDR2 SVGAGI come from the germline V gene (reference sequence). The CDR3 is made up of 13 amino acids. V gave up 2 bases and J gave up 5 bases; unmatched junction bases: 2. CDR3: CASSYQQGYGYTF. CDR3 DNA sequence: TGTGCCAGCAGTTACCAACAGGGGTATGGCTACACCTTC.

The rearrangement links TRBV6-5 to TRBJ2-7; 7 bases line up with TRBD1. This CDR3 contains 14 residues. Per the germline V gene, CDR1 is MNHEY and CDR2 is SVGAGI. V lost 5 bases, J lost 4 bases, and 8 bases stayed unmatched. The CDR3 nucleotides read TGTGCCAGCAGTACCGGGACACAGGGGTACGAGCAGTACTTC. Translated, it gives CASSTGTQGYEQYF.

The V gene is TRBV9, the J gene TRBJ2-5; 11 nucleotides line up with TRBD2. V dropped 2 bases and J dropped 5; count of bases not matched to a gene: 8. Per germline, CDR1 SGDLS and CDR2 YYNGEE. The CDR3 is made up of 16 amino acids. The DNA for the CDR3 is TGTGCCAGCAGCGTCGGGACTAGCGGATCCGGGGAGACCCAGTACTTC. Its translation is CASSVGTSGSGETQYF.

V is TRBV6-5 and J is TRBJ2-4; D unclear. The V end was cut by 1 base, the J end by 15 bases, with 16 bases between. Per the germline V gene, CDR1 is MNHEY and CDR2 is SVGAGI. The CDR3 is 13 amino acids. CDR3 amino acids: CASSYFHSGPPYF. CDR3 nucleotides: TGTGCCAGCAGTTACTTTCATTCGGGCCCGCCGTACTTC.

The chain carries TRBV20-1 and TRBJ1-2; the D is unclear. Trimming removed 2 bases at V and 14 bases at J, with 9 bases between. Germline V gene lookup returns CDR1 DFQATT and CDR2 SNEGSKA (reference sequence). The CDR3 length is 9 residues. In DNA, the CDR3 is TGCAGTGCTAGACCCCCTCTGACCTTC. Its protein product is CSARPPLTF.

The rearrangement uses TRBV7-8 and TRBJ2-1; D is unresolved. The germline V gene has CDR1 SGHVS and CDR2 FQNEAQ. CDR3 length: 14 residues. V was shortened by 4 bases and J by 2 bases, with 9 bases between the two germline ends. The CDR3 bases are TGTGCCAGCAGCTGGATGGGGACCTACAATGAGCAGTTCTTC. It is translated as CASSWMGTYNEQFF.

The genes are TRBV5-1 and TRBJ2-5, with no clear D. The CDR3 is made up of 16 amino acids. Germline V CDR1 and CDR2: SGHRS, YFSETQ. V gave up 4 bases and J gave up 7 bases, with 23 bases separating them. The CDR3 DNA reads TGCGCCAGCAGCCCGGAAGGTCTGGCTGACCTGGGGACCCAGTACTTC. Its protein product is CASSPEGLADLGTQYF.

The rearrangement uses TRBV9 and TRBJ2-1; 8 nucleotides line up with TRBD1. The CDR3 totals 13 residues. Looked up from germline, CDR1 is SGDLS and CDR2 is YYNGEE. V lost 3 bases and J lost 4; bases outside the gene matches: 0. This CDR3 reads CASSGTGYNEQFF. CDR3 bases: TGTGCCAGCAGCGGGACAGGGTACAATGAGCAGTTCTTC. Full variable domain (remainder filled in from reference TRBV9 and TRBJ2-1): DSGVTQTPKHLITATGQRVTLRCSPRSGDLSVYWYQQSLDQGLQFLIQYYNGEERAKGNILERFSAQQFPDLHSELNLSSLELGDSALYFCASSGTGYNEQFFGPGTRLTVL.

The chain combines TRBV2 with TRBJ2-7, with 11 nucleotides matching TRBD2. The CDR3 consists of 20 residues. The germline CDR1 and CDR2 sequences are SNHLY and FYNNEI. The J segment lost 2 bases and the V segment lost 6 bases, leaving 21 bases of the junction unmatched. The CDR3 is CASRTLPGLAVKRATYEQYF. DNA of the CDR3: TGTGCCAGCAGAACCCTCCCGGGACTAGCGGTAAAAAGAGCGACCTACGAGCAGTACTTC.

The chain recombines TRBV7-2 with TRBJ2-1; 11 bases fit TRBD2. The germline CDR1 and CDR2 sequences are SGHTA and FQGNSA. The CDR3 consists of 16 residues. The V and J ends lost 4 bases and 6 bases, in that order; junction bases with no gene match: 8. Here the CDR3 reads CASSSRTSGSFNEQFF. The CDR3 coding sequence is TGTGCCAGCAGCTCCCGTACTAGCGGGAGTTTCAATGAGCAGTTCTTC.

V is TRBV5-6 and J is TRBJ2-7; D gene ambiguous. The ends were cut back, 6 bases at V and 1 base at J, with 14 bases in the middle. The CDR3 is 14 amino acids. Looked up from germline, CDR1 is SGHDT and CDR2 is YYEEEE. The CDR3 coding sequence is TGTGCCAGCACCTTCCTGGACCGATCCTACGAGCAGTACTTC. It yields the protein CASTFLDRSYEQYF.

The chain recombines TRBV6-6 with TRBJ1-1; no reliable D call. Deletions cut 0 bases from V and 3 bases from J, with 11 bases between. Per germline, CDR1 MNHNY and CDR2 SVGAGI (reference sequence). The CDR3 has 15 residues. The CDR3 DNA is TGTGCCAGCAGTTACTCGGAGGAGGTCGACACTGAAGCTTTCTTT. This translates into CASSYSEEVDTEAFF.

CDR3 sequence (DNA): TGTGCCAGCAGTCAAGACAGGGTATCCTACAATGAGCAGTTCTTC. Protein: CASSQDRVSYNEQFF. The rearrangement uses TRBV11-2 and TRBJ2-1; 7 bases agree with TRBD1. CDR1 is SGHAT, CDR2 FQNNGV, per germline. The CDR3 has 15 residues. Germline trimming cut 6 bases from V and 1 base from J; bases unmatched to any gene: 6. Full variable domain (outside the CDR3, taken from reference TRBV11-2 and TRBJ2-1): EAGVAQSPRYKIIEKRQSVAFWCNPISGHATLYWYQQILGQGPKLLIQFQNNGVVDDSQLPKDRFSAERLKGVDSTLKIQPAKLEDSAVYLCASSQDRVSYNEQFFGPGTRLTVL.

Only one count was recorded for this clone. The J gene is TRBJ1-4, the V gene TRBV5-1; D gene ambiguous. Germline CDR1 and CDR2: SGHRS and YFSETQ. The V end lost 5 bases, the J end lost 0 bases, and 5 bases lay between the germline ends. This CDR3 spans 13 amino acids. CDR3 nucleotides: TGCGCCAGCAGACGGACAACTAATGAAAAACTGTTTTTT. This gives the protein CASRRTTNEKLFF.

The rearrangement joins TRBV29-1 to TRBJ1-1, with a tentative D call TRBD1 (5 bases). Germline V CDR1 and CDR2: SQVTM, ANQGSEA. The CDR3 covers 14 residues. Deletions cut 4 bases from V and 4 bases from J, with 16 bases between. The CDR3 bases are TGCAGCGTTGGAAGCGGGGGAGTAAGCACTGAAGCTTTCTTT. Amino acids: CSVGSGGVSTEAFF.

V gene TRBV5-5 combines with J gene TRBJ1-1, with TRBD1 identical over 7 bases. Germline CDR1 is SGHKS and CDR2 is YYEKEE (reference sequence). The CDR3 is 14 amino acids. Trimming removed 2 bases from V and 5 bases from J; junction bases left unmatched: 6. The CDR3 reads CASSFLGQSTEAFF. The CDR3 bases are TGTGCCAGCAGCTTTCTGGGACAGAGTACTGAAGCTTTCTTT.

This clone was seen once. The chain joins TRBV11-2 to TRBJ2-5; 8 bases fit TRBD1. V was pared by 5 bases and J by 3 bases, with 5 bases of the junction left unmatched. In germline, CDR1 is SGHAT, CDR2 FQNNGV. The CDR3 loop spans 14 amino acids. Written as DNA, the CDR3 is TGTGCCAGCAGCCCTCCGACAGGGGAAGAGACCCAGTACTTC. Its translation is CASSPPTGEETQYF.

The V call is TRBV9, the J call TRBJ1-5; D remains ambiguous. The CDR3 spans 12 residues. Trimming took off 0 bases at V and 5 bases at J, with 3 bases between the two ends. Germline V CDR1 and CDR2: SGDLS, YYNGEE. CDR3 loop: CASSVADQPQHF. The CDR3 nucleotides are TGTGCCAGCAGCGTAGCTGATCAGCCCCAGCATTTT.

The chain uses TRBV5-4 and TRBJ1-2, with unresolved D. This CDR3 has 14 amino acids. Germline V gene lookup returns CDR1 SGHNT and CDR2 YYREEE (reference sequence). V lost 0 bases and J 1 base, leaving 7 bases between the germline ends. The chain's CDR3 is CASSLDTVNYGYTF. As DNA, the CDR3 is TGTGCCAGCAGCTTGGACACGGTTAACTATGGCTACACCTTC.

This chain joins TRBV29-1 and TRBJ2-7; D remains ambiguous. The CDR3 length is 12 residues. Trimming pared 4 bases from V and 5 bases from J, leaving 12 bases between. The germline gives CDR1 SQVTM, CDR2 ANQGSEA. CDR3 region: CSVVLGTHEQYF. The CDR3, as DNA: TGCAGCGTTGTCCTGGGAACTCACGAGCAGTACTTC.

The rearrangement joins TRBV5-8 to TRBJ2-7; TRBD2 agrees at 7 bases. The CDR3 sequence is 14 residues long. Per the germline V gene, CDR1 is SGHTS and CDR2 is YDEGEE. Germline trimming cut 0 bases from V and 3 bases from J; bases unmatched to any gene: 3. CDR3 residues: CASSLVGTNYEQYF. The DNA for the CDR3 is TGTGCCAGCAGCTTGGTGGGGACTAACTACGAGCAGTACTTC. Using reference TRBV5-8 and TRBJ2-7 for the parts outside the CDR3, the full variable domain is EAGVTQSPTHLIKTRGQQATLRCSPISGHTSVYWYQQALGLGLQFLLWYDEGEERNRGNFPPRFSGRQFPNYSSELNVNALELEDSALYLCASSLVGTNYEQYFGPGTRLTVT.

This rearrangement joins TRBV15 to TRBJ1-5; D may be TRBD1 (5 bases). V lost 5 bases and J 2 bases, leaving 16 bases between the germline ends. CDR1 and CDR2 from the germline V gene are LNHNV and YYDKDF (reference sequence). This CDR3 region has 16 residues. CDR3 sequence reads: CATSSGAYGGNQPQHF. CDR3 DNA: TGTGCCACCAGCTCCGGGGCCTACGGGGGCAATCAGCCCCAGCATTTT.

The chain links TRBV29-1 to TRBJ1-2; 8 nucleotides align to TRBD1. The V segment lost 6 bases and the J segment 4 bases; nucleotides outside the gene matches: 7. The germline gives CDR1 SQVTM, CDR2 ANQGSEA. The CDR3 loop spans 13 amino acids. CDR3 amino acids: CSVPQGVGYGYTF. The CDR3 DNA reads as TGCAGCGTCCCACAGGGGGTAGGCTATGGCTACACCTTC.

The rearrangement joins TRBV7-9 to TRBJ1-1; no clear D. This CDR3 has 14 amino acids. The germline V and J ends were trimmed by 5 bases and 4 bases, with 14 bases remaining between them. Germline V gene sequence: CDR1 SEHNR, CDR2 FQNEAQ (reference sequence). CDR3: CASSPYGRGTEAFF. The CDR3 DNA sequence: TGTGCCAGCAGCCCATATGGGCGGGGCACTGAAGCTTTCTTT.